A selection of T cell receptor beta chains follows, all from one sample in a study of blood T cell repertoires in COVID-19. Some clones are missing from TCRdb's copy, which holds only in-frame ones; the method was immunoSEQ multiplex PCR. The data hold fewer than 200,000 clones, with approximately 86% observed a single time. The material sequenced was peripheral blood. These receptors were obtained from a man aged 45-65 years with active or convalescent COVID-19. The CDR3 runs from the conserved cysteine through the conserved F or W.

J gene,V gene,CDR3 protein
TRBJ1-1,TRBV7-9,CASSFHQEAFF
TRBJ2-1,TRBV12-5,CASGLTDSYNEQFF
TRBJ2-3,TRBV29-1,CSVDLLRTSDTDTQYF
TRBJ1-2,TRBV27,CASRETGLRYGYTF
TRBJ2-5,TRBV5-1,CASSFTGGGETQYF
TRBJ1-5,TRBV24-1,CATSGKGGAQPQHF
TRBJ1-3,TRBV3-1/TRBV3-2,CASSQGQFGNTIYF
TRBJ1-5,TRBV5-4,CASSYPHVPNQPQHF
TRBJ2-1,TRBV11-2,CASSIGRANRDEQFF
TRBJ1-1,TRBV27,CASSLSRTALDTEAFF
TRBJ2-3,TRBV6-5,CASSYPSEGFTDTQYF
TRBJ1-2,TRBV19,CASSMGQSYGYTF
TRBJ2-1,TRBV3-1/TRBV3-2,CASMMGLAGRDEQFF
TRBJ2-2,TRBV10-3,CAIRWTGDTGELFF
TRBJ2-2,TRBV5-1,CASSPRTSGTDTGELFF
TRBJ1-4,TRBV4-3,CASSQGQGNEKLFF
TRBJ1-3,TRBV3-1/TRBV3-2,CASSRSSSGNTIYF
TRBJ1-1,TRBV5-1,CASSLQGWTEAFF
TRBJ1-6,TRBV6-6,CASSYFRDSNSPLHF
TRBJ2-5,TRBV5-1,CASSLGTSVVQETQYF
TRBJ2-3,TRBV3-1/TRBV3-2,CASSPLDGRLTDTQYF
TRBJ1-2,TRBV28,CASSLLDSRGYGYTF
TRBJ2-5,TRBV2,CASSGQGARETQYF
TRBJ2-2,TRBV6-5,CASSYSGANTGELFF
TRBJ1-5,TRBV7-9,CASSLGMGQGVQPQHF
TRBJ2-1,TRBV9,CASSALDSSSYNEQFF
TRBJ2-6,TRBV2,CASRQGVSSGANVLTF
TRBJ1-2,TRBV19,CASSRQGISNYGYTF
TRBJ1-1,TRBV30,CAWRGRGDTEAFF
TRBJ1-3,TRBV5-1,CASSVSFSAGNTIYF
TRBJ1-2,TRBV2,CASSDFGGPNSYGYTF
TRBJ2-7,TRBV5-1,CASGPLAGGMGEQYF
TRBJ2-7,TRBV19,CASSIRQGRNLGTYEQYF
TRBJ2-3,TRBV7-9,CASRFASGDPTDTQYF
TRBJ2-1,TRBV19,CASSIGDRVPYNEQFF
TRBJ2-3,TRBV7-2,CASRPGLAGGPDTQYF